These 10 T cell receptor beta chains share one sample of origin, sequenced in a study of cytomegalovirus exposure and HLA in healthy donors. PCR primers comprised 60 Vbeta and 13 Jbeta primers. The assay was immunoSEQ multiplex PCR, and TCRdb's table has in-frame clones only and misses some. Of about 130,000 clones in the sample, approximately 89% were seen once. The specimen sequenced was PBMCs. The origin of the receptors is a woman aged 25-40 years in good health and CMV-seropositive.

This rearrangement joins TRBV5-8 to TRBJ2-7, with 8 bases fitting TRBD2. The CDR3 spans 16 residues. The germline V gene encodes CDR1 SGHTS and CDR2 YDEGEE. The V and J ends lost 1 base and 3 bases, in that order; junction bases with no gene match: 9. CDR3 in DNA: TGTGCCAGCAGCTTGTTGAGCGGGAGTGGCAACTACGAGCAGTACTTC. Its protein product is CASSLLSGSGNYEQYF.

This chain links TRBV10-3 with TRBJ1-1; 8 bases agree with TRBD1. V lost 4 bases to trimming and J lost 8 bases; unmatched junction nucleotides: 12. CDR3 length: 15 residues. Per the germline V gene, CDR1 is ENHRY and CDR2 is SYGVKD. The CDR3 coding sequence is TGTGCCATCAGTGCCTCCTCCGGGACAGGTGAAGAAGCTTTCTTT. Its translation is CAISASSGTGEEAFF.

The CDR3 loop reads CASTSRGTSQPQHF. The CDR3 DNA follows: TGTGCCAGCACTTCACGGGGGACGAGTCAGCCCCAGCATTTT. J is TRBJ1-5 and V is TRBV28; possible D gene TRBD1, 5 bases. CDR3 size: 14 residues. Deletions cut 7 bases from V and 6 bases from J, with 16 bases between. CDR1 and CDR2 (germline): MDHEN, SYDVKM.

The rearrangement joins TRBV28 to TRBJ1-1, with a possible D match to TRBD1 (5 bases). Germline V lookup: CDR1 MDHEN, CDR2 SYDVKM. V was pared by 6 bases and J by 4 bases, with 12 bases between. CDR3 length: 13 amino acids. CDR3 amino acids: CASSHWGGTEAFF. The CDR3 DNA reads as TGTGCCAGCAGCCACTGGGGGGGCACTGAAGCTTTCTTT.

V and J are TRBV9 and TRBJ2-3, with 9 positions matching TRBD2. Germline CDR1 and CDR2: SGDLS and YYNGEE. The V and J ends lost 0 bases and 2 bases, in that order; junction bases with no gene match: 7. This CDR3 is 17 amino acids long. The CDR3 sequence is CASSVEPGLASTDTQYF. As DNA, the CDR3 is TGTGCCAGCAGCGTAGAGCCGGGACTAGCCTCCACAGATACGCAGTATTTT.

V and J are TRBV5-1 and TRBJ2-3; TRBD2 matches at 7 bases. CDR3 length equals 14 residues. Germline V gene sequence: CDR1 SGHRS, CDR2 YFSETQ. The CDR3 nucleotides read TGCGCTAGTGGACTAGAAGGGGTAGCAGATACGCAGTATTTT. This translates into CASGLEGVADTQYF.

This clone was seen once. V gene TRBV7-6 combines with J gene TRBJ2-7, with TRBD1 as a possible D gene (5 bases). The CDR3 totals 13 residues. Germline CDR1 and CDR2: SGHVS and FNYEAQ. V gave up 3 bases and J gave up 2 bases, with 8 bases separating them. CDR3 coding DNA: TGTGCCAGCAGCTTTAGCAGGGCCTACGAGCAGTACTTC. It specifies CASSFSRAYEQYF.

The chain is built from TRBV21-1 and TRBJ2-1; TRBD2, the table's D call, was not compared with the DNA. TRBV21-1 is noted as a pseudogene. The CDR3 length is 15 residues. CDR3 loop: CASSKEGSSYNEQFF. The CDR3 DNA is TGTGCCAGCAGCAAAGAAGGGAGCTCCTACAATGAGCAGTTCTTC.

The CDR3 sequence: CASRTDRATDTQYF. In DNA, the CDR3 is TGTGCCAGCAGGACGGACAGAGCCACAGATACGCAGTATTTT. The chain uses TRBV6-5 and TRBJ2-3, with D maybe TRBD1 (6 bases). CDR1 is MNHEY, CDR2 SVGAGI, per germline. CDR3 size: 14 residues. V was trimmed by 6 bases and J by 2 bases, leaving 12 bases between them.

The rearrangement uses TRBV2 and TRBJ1-2; D is undetermined. Trimming removed 4 bases at V and 4 bases at J, with 4 bases between. Germline V gene lookup returns CDR1 SNHLY and CDR2 FYNNEI. This CDR3 contains 11 residues. In DNA form, the CDR3 reads TGTGCCAGCAGTGCCGGCTATGGCTACACCTTC. Encoded protein: CASSAGYGYTF.